These 26 T cell receptor beta chains share one sample of origin, sequenced in a study of OX40 agonist ivuxolimab in advanced cancers. The table came from immunoSEQ multiplex PCR; TCRdb's copy has only in-frame clones and leaves some out. The table includes roughly 53,000 clones, less than 90% detected once. The specimen comprised CD4+ or CD8+ T cells sorted from blood, sampled in a trial of the OX40 agonist ivuxolimab. All receptors come from an adult with an advanced solid tumor such as melanoma, head and neck, liver or kidney cancer.

This sequence joins TRBV14 and TRBJ1-1; D remains unclear. V gave up 1 base and J gave up 4 bases, with 10 bases separating them. The CDR3 has 14 residues. Germline CDR1 and CDR2: SGHDN and FVKESK. The CDR3: CASSQVGFVTEAFF. DNA of the CDR3: TGTGCCAGCAGCCAAGTAGGGTTTGTCACTGAAGCTTTCTTT.

V gene TRBV7-2 combines with J gene TRBJ1-4; TRBD1 matches at 7 bases. Germline CDR1 reads SGHTA; CDR2 reads FQGNSA. The CDR3 has 15 amino acids. V lost 5 bases, J lost 7 bases, and 10 bases stayed unmatched. The CDR3, as DNA: TGTGCCAGCAGCCCGCAGACAGGGCATGGTGAAAAACTGTTTTTT. This encodes CASSPQTGHGEKLFF.

This clone has a handful of counts. The junction departs from the called germline gene at one end, perhaps through a read error. V usage is TRBV2 and J usage is TRBJ2-4; 12 bases are shared with TRBD2. The CDR3 length is 13 residues. CDR1 SNHLY and CDR2 FYNNEI come from the germline V gene. CDR3: CASSEAISLAGGF. DNA of the CDR3: TGTGCCAGCAGTGAAGCGATTTCGCTAGCGGGGGGGTTC. Variable domain in full (rest from reference TRBV2 and TRBJ2-4): EPEVTQTPSHQVTQMGQEVILRCVPISNHLYFYWYRQILGQKVEFLVSFYNNEISEKSEIFDDQFSVERPDGSNFTLKIRSTKLEDSAMYFCASSEAISLAGGFGAGTRLSVL.

This sequence joins TRBV7-6 and TRBJ1-5; tentatively, D is TRBD1 (5 bases). Germline lookup yields CDR1 SGHVS and CDR2 FNYEAQ. This CDR3 region has 14 residues. Trimming shortened V by 5 bases and J by 5 bases, and 13 bases separated the two germline ends. For the CDR3, the DNA is TGTGCCAGCAGCCCTCAAGGGGCTTATCAGCCCCAGCATTTT. Its translation is CASSPQGAYQPQHF. The entire variable domain, with the rest obtained from reference TRBV7-6 and TRBJ1-5, is as follows: GAGVSQSPRYKVTKRGQDVALRCDPISGHVSLYWYRQALGQGPEFLTYFNYEAQQDKSGLPNDRFSAERPEGSISTLTIQRTEQRDSAMYRCASSPQGAYQPQHFGDGTRLSIL.

The genes are TRBV30 and TRBJ1-6; a weak D match, TRBD1 (6 bases). This CDR3 region has 14 residues. V lost 0 bases to trimming and J lost 9 bases, with 12 bases between them. The V gene's germline CDR1 is GTSNPN and CDR2 SVGIG (reference sequence). This CDR3 is CAWSVRTEGSPLHF. DNA for the CDR3: TGTGCCTGGAGTGTAAGGACAGAGGGTTCACCCCTCCACTTT.

The rearrangement links TRBV7-2 to TRBJ2-7; no clear D gene. The germline V gene has CDR1 SGHTA and CDR2 FQGNSA. V lost 7 bases and J lost 0, with 13 bases in between. The CDR3 runs 14 residues. CDR3 in amino acids: CASTHVGSSYEQYF. The CDR3 DNA reads TGTGCCAGCACCCATGTGGGTAGCTCCTACGAGCAGTACTTC. Drawing the rest from reference TRBV7-2 and TRBJ2-7, the complete variable domain is GAGVSQSPSNKVTEKGKDVELRCDPISGHTALYWYRQSLGQGLEFLIYFQGNSAPDKSGLPSDRFSAERTGGSVSTLTIQRTQQEDSAVYLCASTHVGSSYEQYFGPGTRLTVT.

This clone was picked up one time. V usage is TRBV6-1 and J usage is TRBJ1-1; the D is unclear. Germline CDR1 is MNHNS and CDR2 is SASEGT. V lost 6 bases to trimming and J lost 3 bases, with 11 bases between them. This CDR3 is built from 13 residues. CDR3 sequence: CASREDADTEAFF. DNA of the CDR3: TGTGCCAGCAGGGAGGATGCGGACACTGAAGCTTTCTTT.

V is TRBV7-9 and J is TRBJ2-2; 7 bases agree with TRBD1. Trimming at V came to 6 bases and at J to 0 bases, leaving 7 bases not matched to a gene. CDR3 length: 16 amino acids. From germline, CDR1 is SEHNR and CDR2 FQNEAQ (reference sequence). The CDR3 loop is CASRLDRVPNTGELFF. The DNA for the CDR3 is TGTGCCAGCAGACTTGACAGGGTACCGAACACCGGGGAGCTGTTTTTT.

V is TRBV11-3 and J is TRBJ1-1; D ambiguous. This CDR3 comprises 15 residues. V was cut by 1 base and J by 1 base, with 10 bases left in between. Germline-derived CDR1 and CDR2 are SGHNT and YENEEA. The CDR3 DNA is TGTGCCAGCAGCTTAGGGCATACAGAGAACACTGAAGCTTTCTTT. This gives the protein CASSLGHTENTEAFF. Combining the CDR3 with reference TRBV11-3 and TRBJ1-1 gives the whole variable domain EAGVVQSPRYKIIEKKQPVAFWCNPISGHNTLYWYLQNLGQGPELLIRYENEEAVDDSQLPKDRFSAERLKGVDSTLKIQPAELGDSAVYLCASSLGHTENTEAFFGQGTRLTVV.

This chain links TRBV5-1 with TRBJ2-3; D is possibly TRBD1 or TRBD2 (5 bases each). The V and J ends lost 2 bases and 0 bases respectively, with 10 bases between them. This CDR3 is built from 15 residues. CDR1 is SGHRS and CDR2 is YFSETQ in the germline V gene. For the CDR3, the DNA is TGCGCCAGCAGCTTTTGGGGGTCTAGCACAGATACGCAGTATTTT. Translated, it gives CASSFWGSSTDTQYF.

On this clone: The same CDR3 is also encoded by other DNA sequences in this sample. The rearrangement joins TRBV29-1 to TRBJ1-1; a weak D match, TRBD1 (5 bases). The CDR3 contains 15 residues. V lost 5 bases and J 0 bases, leaving 16 bases between the germline ends. Germline CDR1 is SQVTM and CDR2 is ANQGSEA. CDR3 DNA sequence: TGCAGCGTTAAACAGGTGGAAGGGGTGAACACTGAAGCTTTCTTT. Amino acids: CSVKQVEGVNTEAFF.

J is TRBJ2-1 and V is TRBV19; D tentatively reads TRBD1 or TRBD2 (5 bases each). The V and J ends lost 1 base and 12 bases respectively, with 19 bases between them. The germline V gene encodes CDR1 LNHDA and CDR2 SQIVND (reference sequence). This CDR3 is 15 amino acids long. The CDR3 reads CASSIGGSLPPVQFF. CDR3 sequence (DNA): TGTGCCAGTAGTATAGGGGGGTCATTACCTCCGGTGCAGTTCTTC.

The sample holds a few counts of this clone. The chain has TRBV5-8 and TRBJ2-2, with 12 bases lining up with TRBD2. CDR3 length: 15 residues. The ends lost 6 bases at V and 7 bases at J; junction bases unmatched: 7. CDR1 and CDR2 (germline): SGHTS, YDEGEE. The chain's CDR3 is CASTPSGRAVGELFF. CDR3 nucleotide sequence: TGTGCCAGCACCCCTAGCGGGAGGGCCGTCGGGGAGCTGTTTTTT. Together with reference TRBV5-8 and TRBJ2-2, the CDR3 gives the full variable domain: EAGVTQSPTHLIKTRGQQATLRCSPISGHTSVYWYQQALGLGLQFLLWYDEGEERNRGNFPPRFSGRQFPNYSSELNVNALELEDSALYLCASTPSGRAVGELFFGEGSRLTVL.

DNA for the CDR3: TGTGCCTCCCTCGGGCTCGCTTCTAATTCACCCCTCCACTTT. Amino acid sequence: CASLGLASNSPLHF. The rearrangement joins TRBV6-1 to TRBJ1-6; D not resolved. The CDR3 covers 14 residues. V was cut by 11 bases and J by 6 bases, with 17 bases left in between. Germline V gene data show CDR1 as MNHNS and CDR2 as SASEGT.

The chain combines TRBV19 with TRBJ1-1, with D uncertain. The germline V gene encodes CDR1 LNHDA and CDR2 SQIVND (reference sequence). V gave up 5 bases and J gave up 1 base, with 17 bases separating them. The CDR3 has 16 residues. The CDR3 region has the DNA TGTGCCAGTAGTCCCTCCTTGGGGTGGACGAACACTGAAGCTTTCTTT. Translated, it gives CASSPSLGWTNTEAFF.

The chain couples TRBV12-5 to TRBJ2-5; no reliable D call. Germline assignment: CDR1 LGHNT and CDR2 FRNRAP. The germline V and J ends were trimmed by 1 base and 3 bases, with 9 bases remaining between them. CDR3 length: 14 residues. The CDR3 loop reads CASGLGSWEETQYF. CDR3 bases: TGTGCTAGTGGTTTGGGCTCCTGGGAAGAGACCCAGTACTTC.

V gene TRBV11-3 combines with J gene TRBJ2-3; TRBD2 agrees at 8 bases. Germline values: CDR1 SGHNT, CDR2 YENEEA. The ends lost 8 bases at V and 3 bases at J; junction bases unmatched: 7. The CDR3 spans 14 residues. This CDR3 is CASSYGRGTDTQYF. Written as DNA, the CDR3 is TGTGCCAGCTCTTACGGGAGGGGAACAGATACGCAGTATTTT.

CDR3 sequence: CASTELAGGPNEQFF. In DNA, the CDR3 is TGTGCCAGCACCGAACTAGCGGGGGGGCCCAATGAGCAGTTCTTC. V and J are TRBV2 and TRBJ2-1; 13 bases line up with TRBD2. The CDR3 runs to 15 residues. Trimming took 7 bases from V and 6 from J; bases not matched to a gene: 6. Germline-derived CDR1 and CDR2 are SNHLY and FYNNEI.

In its sample, this clone was seen a few times. The chain recombines TRBV4-3 with TRBJ2-3; possibly TRBD2 for D (6 bases). The CDR3 sequence is 14 residues long. V was cut by 1 base and J by 4 bases, with 9 bases left in between. Germline V CDR1 and CDR2: LGHNA, YSLEER. The CDR3: CASSQGRGADTQYF. The CDR3 DNA sequence: TGCGCCAGCAGCCAAGGGCGGGGCGCAGATACGCAGTATTTT.

The V and J genes are TRBV19 and TRBJ2-3; D not resolved. This CDR3 has 14 residues. Germline loops: CDR1 LNHDA, CDR2 SQIVND (reference sequence). V lost 7 bases, J lost 3 bases, and 14 bases lay in between. This CDR3 is CASKPGFGTDTQYF. The CDR3 DNA is TGTGCCAGTAAACCGGGCTTCGGGACAGATACGCAGTATTTT. Supplemented by reference TRBV19 and TRBJ2-3, the full variable domain reads DGGITQSPKYLFRKEGQNVTLSCEQNLNHDAMYWYRQDPGQGLRLIYYSQIVNDFQKGDIAEGYSVSREKKESFPLTVTSAQKNPTAFYLCASKPGFGTDTQYFGPGTRLTVL.

The chain recombines TRBV4-1 with TRBJ1-6; 8 bases are shared with TRBD1. The germline V gene encodes CDR1 MGHRA and CDR2 YSYEKL. This CDR3 is 17 amino acids long. The V gene end was trimmed by 4 bases and the J gene end by 5 bases; junction bases not matched to a gene: 10. The CDR3 loop reads CASSLRPGTGDNSPLHF. Written as DNA, the CDR3 is TGCGCCAGCAGCCTTCGACCCGGGACAGGCGATAATTCACCCCTCCACTTT.

About this clone itself: A much larger clone differs from this one at a single base, so this may be a read error. The rearrangement joins TRBV5-4 to TRBJ2-4, with a weak D call TRBD2 (5 bases). CDR3 length: 16 amino acids. Germline V lookup: CDR1 SGHNT, CDR2 YYREEE (reference sequence). V was pared by 2 bases and J by 10 bases, with 22 bases between. The CDR3 region is CASSFWEFGLAGIQYF. The CDR3 DNA sequence: TGTGCCAGCAGCTTCTGGGAATTTGGACTGGCGGGTATTCAGTACTTC.

This clone was found a few times. The V and J genes are TRBV4-1 and TRBJ1-6; D may be TRBD1 (5 bases). Trimming stripped 1 base from V and 10 bases from J, with 14 bases between. The CDR3 totals 15 residues. In germline, CDR1 is MGHRA, CDR2 YSYEKL. This chain's CDR3 is CASSQGGREASPLHF. CDR3 coding DNA: TGCGCCAGCAGCCAAGGTGGCAGGGAAGCATCACCCCTCCACTTT.

This clone was seen only a few times. The chain joins TRBV5-4 to TRBJ1-3, with D perhaps TRBD1 (5 bases). The CDR3 runs 15 residues. The V gene lost 0 bases and the J gene lost 2 bases, with 9 bases spanning the gap. Germline V gene sequence: CDR1 SGHNT, CDR2 YYREEE (reference sequence). CDR3 sequence reads: CASSLGGATGNTIYF. CDR3 nucleotides: TGTGCCAGCAGCTTGGGAGGGGCCACTGGAAACACCATATATTTT.

The chain recombines TRBV10-3 with TRBJ2-6; the D call may be TRBD1 or TRBD2 (5 bases each). The CDR3 runs 19 residues. The ends were cut back, 3 bases at V and 0 bases at J, with 18 bases in the middle. Germline V gene data show CDR1 as ENHRY and CDR2 as SYGVKD. The CDR3 here is CAISEPPGRRSSGANVLTF. The CDR3 nucleotides read TGTGCCATCAGTGAACCACCGGGACGGCGGAGCTCTGGGGCCAACGTCCTGACTTTC.

This chain connects TRBV5-8 to TRBJ1-4, with TRBD1 matching over 7 bases. Germline V lookup: CDR1 SGHTS, CDR2 YDEGEE. This CDR3 spans 14 amino acids. Losses at the gene ends were 2 bases for V and 6 bases for J; bases not matched to a gene: 4. The CDR3 DNA is TGTGCCAGCAGCTTAGGACAGGATTATGAAAAACTGTTTTTT. Translated: CASSLGQDYEKLFF. The variable domain in full, with the rest retrieved from reference TRBV5-8 and TRBJ1-4, is EAGVTQSPTHLIKTRGQQATLRCSPISGHTSVYWYQQALGLGLQFLLWYDEGEERNRGNFPPRFSGRQFPNYSSELNVNALELEDSALYLCASSLGQDYEKLFFGSGTQLSVL.